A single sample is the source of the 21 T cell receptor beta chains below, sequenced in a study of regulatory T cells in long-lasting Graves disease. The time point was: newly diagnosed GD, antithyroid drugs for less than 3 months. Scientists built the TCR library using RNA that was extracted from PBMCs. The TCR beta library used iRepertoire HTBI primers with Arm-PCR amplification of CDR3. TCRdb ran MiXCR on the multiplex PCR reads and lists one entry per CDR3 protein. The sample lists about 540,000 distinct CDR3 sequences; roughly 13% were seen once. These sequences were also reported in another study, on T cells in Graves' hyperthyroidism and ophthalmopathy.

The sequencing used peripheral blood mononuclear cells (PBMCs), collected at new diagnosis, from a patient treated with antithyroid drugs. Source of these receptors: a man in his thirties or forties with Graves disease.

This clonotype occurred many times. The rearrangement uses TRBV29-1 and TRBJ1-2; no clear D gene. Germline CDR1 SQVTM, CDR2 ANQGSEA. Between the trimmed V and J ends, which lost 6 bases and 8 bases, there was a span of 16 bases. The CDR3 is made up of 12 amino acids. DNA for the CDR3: TGCAGCGTCCACCAGTGGGCGGAAGGCTACACCTTC. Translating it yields CSVHQWAEGYTF.

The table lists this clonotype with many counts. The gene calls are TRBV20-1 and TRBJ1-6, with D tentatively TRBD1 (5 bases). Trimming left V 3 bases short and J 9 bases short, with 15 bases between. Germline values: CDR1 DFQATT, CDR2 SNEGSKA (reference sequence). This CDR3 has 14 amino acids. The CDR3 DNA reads TGCAGTGCTAGTTCTCAGGGAGGGCCTTCACCCCTCCACTTT. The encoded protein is CSASSQGGPSPLHF.

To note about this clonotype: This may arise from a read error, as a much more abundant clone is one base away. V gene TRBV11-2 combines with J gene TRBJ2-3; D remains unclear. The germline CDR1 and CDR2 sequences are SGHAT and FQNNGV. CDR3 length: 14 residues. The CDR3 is CTSSLELDSDTQYF. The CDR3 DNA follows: TGTACCAGCAGCTTAGAATTAGATTCAGATACGCAGTATTTT.

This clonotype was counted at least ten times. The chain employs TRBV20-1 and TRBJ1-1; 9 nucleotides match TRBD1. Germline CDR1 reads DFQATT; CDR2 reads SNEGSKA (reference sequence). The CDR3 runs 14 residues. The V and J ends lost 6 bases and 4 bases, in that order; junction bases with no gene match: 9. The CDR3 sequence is CSAVQGAGGTEAFF. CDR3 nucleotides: TGCAGTGCGGTACAGGGGGCGGGTGGCACTGAAGCTTTCTTT.

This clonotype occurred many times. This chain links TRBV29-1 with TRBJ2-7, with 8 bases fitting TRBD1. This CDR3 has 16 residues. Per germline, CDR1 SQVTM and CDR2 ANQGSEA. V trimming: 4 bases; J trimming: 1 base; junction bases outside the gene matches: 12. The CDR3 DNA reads TGCAGCGTTGTCCCGACAGGGGCCACACGATCCTACGAGCAGTACTTC. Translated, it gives CSVVPTGATRSYEQYF.

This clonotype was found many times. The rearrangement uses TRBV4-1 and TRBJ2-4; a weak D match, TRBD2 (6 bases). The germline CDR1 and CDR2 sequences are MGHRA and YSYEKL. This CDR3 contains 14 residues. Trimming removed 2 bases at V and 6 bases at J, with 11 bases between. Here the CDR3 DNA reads TGCGCCAGCAGCCAAACGGGAGCTGGAAACATTCAGTACTTC. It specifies CASSQTGAGNIQYF.

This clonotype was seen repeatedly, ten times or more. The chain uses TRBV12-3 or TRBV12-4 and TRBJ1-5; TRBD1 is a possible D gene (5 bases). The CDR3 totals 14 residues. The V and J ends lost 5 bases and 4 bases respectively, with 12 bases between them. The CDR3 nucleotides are TGTGCCAGCAGTCCTCCAGGGCAGAATCAGCCCCAGCATTTT. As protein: CASSPPGQNQPQHF.

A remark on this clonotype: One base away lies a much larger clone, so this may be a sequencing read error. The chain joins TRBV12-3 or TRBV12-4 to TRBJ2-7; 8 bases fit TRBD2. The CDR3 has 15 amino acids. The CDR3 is CAGSSRTSNTREQYF. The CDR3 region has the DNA TGTGCCGGCAGCTCCCGGACTAGCAACACACGGGAGCAGTACTTC.

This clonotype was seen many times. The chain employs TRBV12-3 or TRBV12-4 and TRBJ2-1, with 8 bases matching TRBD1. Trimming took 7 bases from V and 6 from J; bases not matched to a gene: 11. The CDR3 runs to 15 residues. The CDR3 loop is CASTRRTGFSNEQFF. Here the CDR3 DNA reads TGTGCCAGCACTCGGCGGACAGGGTTTTCCAATGAGCAGTTCTTC.

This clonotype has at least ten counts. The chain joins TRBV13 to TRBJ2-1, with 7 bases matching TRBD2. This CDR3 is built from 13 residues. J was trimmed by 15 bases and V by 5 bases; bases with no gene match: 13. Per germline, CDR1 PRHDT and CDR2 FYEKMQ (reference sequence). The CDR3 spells CASSPRGGVHGFF. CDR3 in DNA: TGTGCCAGCAGCCCCCGCGGGGGAGTACACGGGTTCTTC.

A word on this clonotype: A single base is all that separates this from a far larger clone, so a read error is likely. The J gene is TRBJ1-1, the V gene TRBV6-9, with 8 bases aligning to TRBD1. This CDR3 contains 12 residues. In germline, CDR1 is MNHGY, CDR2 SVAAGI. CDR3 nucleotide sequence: TGTGCCTGCAGCCAGGGACAGGTCGAAGCTTTCTTT. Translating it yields CACSQGQVEAFF.

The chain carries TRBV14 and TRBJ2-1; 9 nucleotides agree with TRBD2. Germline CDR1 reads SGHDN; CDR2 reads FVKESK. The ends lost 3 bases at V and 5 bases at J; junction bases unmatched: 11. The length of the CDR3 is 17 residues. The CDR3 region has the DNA TGTGCCAGCAGCCACATCCGCGGGAGGGGGGGGGACAATGAGCAGTTCTTC. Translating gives CASSHIRGRGGDNEQFF.

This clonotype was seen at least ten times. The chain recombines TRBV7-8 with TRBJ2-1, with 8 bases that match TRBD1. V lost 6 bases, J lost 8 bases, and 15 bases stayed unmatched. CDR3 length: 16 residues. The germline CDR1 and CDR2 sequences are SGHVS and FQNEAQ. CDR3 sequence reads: CASRPRQGPPRDEQFF. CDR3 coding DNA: TGTGCCAGCAGACCCAGACAGGGGCCACCCAGGGATGAGCAGTTCTTC.

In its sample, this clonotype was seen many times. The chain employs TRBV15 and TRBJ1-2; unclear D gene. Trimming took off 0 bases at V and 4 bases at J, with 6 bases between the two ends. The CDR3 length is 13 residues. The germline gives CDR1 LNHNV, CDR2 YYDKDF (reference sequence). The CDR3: CATSRELIYGYTF. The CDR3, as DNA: TGTGCCACCAGCAGAGAATTGATCTATGGCTACACCTTC.

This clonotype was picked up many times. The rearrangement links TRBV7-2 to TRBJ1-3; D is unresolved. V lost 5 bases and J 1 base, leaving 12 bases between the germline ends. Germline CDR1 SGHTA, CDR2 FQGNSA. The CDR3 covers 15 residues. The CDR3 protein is CASSRDRGSGNTIYF. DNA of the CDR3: TGTGCCAGCAGCCGCGACCGAGGATCTGGAAACACCATATATTTT.

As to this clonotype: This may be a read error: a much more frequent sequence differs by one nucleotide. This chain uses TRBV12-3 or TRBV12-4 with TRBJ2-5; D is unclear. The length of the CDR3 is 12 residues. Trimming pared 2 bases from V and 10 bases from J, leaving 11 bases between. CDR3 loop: CASSLPSVIQYF. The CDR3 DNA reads TGTGCCAGCAGTTTACCCTCGGTGATCCAGTACTTC.

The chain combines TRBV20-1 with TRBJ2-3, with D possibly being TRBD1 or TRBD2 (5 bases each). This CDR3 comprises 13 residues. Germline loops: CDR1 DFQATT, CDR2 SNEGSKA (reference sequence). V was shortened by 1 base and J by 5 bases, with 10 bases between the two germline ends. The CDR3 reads CSARVGTQDTQYF. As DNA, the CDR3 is TGCAGTGCTAGAGTCGGGACCCAAGATACGCAGTATTTT.

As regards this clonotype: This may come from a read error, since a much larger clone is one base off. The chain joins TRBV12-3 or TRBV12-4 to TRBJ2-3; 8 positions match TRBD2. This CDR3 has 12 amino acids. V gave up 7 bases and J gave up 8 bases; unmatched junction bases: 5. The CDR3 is CASNTGGGTQYF. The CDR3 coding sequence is TGTGCCAGCAACACCGGGGGGGGTACGCAGTATTTT.

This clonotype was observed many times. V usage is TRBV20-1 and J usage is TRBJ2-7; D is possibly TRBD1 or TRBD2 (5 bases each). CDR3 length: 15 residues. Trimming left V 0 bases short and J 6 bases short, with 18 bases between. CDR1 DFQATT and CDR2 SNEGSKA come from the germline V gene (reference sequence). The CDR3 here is CSARDPTALGSEQYF. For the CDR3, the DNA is TGCAGTGCTAGAGATCCGACAGCCCTAGGGAGCGAGCAGTACTTC.

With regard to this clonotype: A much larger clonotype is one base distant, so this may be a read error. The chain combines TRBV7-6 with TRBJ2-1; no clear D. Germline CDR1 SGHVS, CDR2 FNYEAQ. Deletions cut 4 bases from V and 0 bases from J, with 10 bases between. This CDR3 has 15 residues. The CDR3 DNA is TGTGCCAGCAGCTCAGCTGGGAACTCCTACAATGAGCAGTTCTTC. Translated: CASSSAGNSYNEQFF.

CDR3 bases: TGTGCCACCAGCAGTAGCGGGAGTACAGATACGCAGTATTTT. Residues: CATSSSGSTDTQYF. The chain links TRBV15 to TRBJ2-3, with 9 bases lining up with TRBD2. This CDR3 spans 14 amino acids. The germline V gene has CDR1 LNHNV and CDR2 YYDKDF (reference sequence). Germline trimming cut 3 bases from V and 3 bases from J; bases unmatched to any gene: 1. Looking up the rest from reference TRBV15 and TRBJ2-3 gives the full variable domain: DAMVIQNPRYQVTQFGKPVTLSCSQTLNHNVMYWYQQKSSQAPKLLFHYYDKDFNNEADTPDNFQSRRPNTSFCFLDIRSPGLGDTAMYLCATSSSGSTDTQYFGPGTRLTVL.